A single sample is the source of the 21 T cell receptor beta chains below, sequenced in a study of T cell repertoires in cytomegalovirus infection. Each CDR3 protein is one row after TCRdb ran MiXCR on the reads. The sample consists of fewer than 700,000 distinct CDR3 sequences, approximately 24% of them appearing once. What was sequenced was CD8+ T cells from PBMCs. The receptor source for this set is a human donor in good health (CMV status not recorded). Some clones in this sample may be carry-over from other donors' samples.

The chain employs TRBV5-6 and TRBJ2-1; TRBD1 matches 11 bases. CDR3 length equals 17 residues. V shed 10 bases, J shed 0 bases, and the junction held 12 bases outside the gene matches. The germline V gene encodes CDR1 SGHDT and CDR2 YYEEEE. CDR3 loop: CAVGGQGARRSYNEQFF. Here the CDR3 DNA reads TGTGCCGTTGGCGGACAGGGGGCCCGACGCTCCTACAATGAGCAGTTCTTC.

The CDR3 nucleotides are TGTGCCAGTAGTCCTAGCGGGGGGGCCCCTCTTAGTGAGCAGTTCTTC. This codes for CASSPSGGAPLSEQFF. V is TRBV19 and J is TRBJ2-1, with TRBD2 matching 12 bases. In germline, CDR1 is LNHDA, CDR2 SQIVND (reference sequence). This CDR3 spans 16 amino acids. Trimming at V came to 5 bases and at J to 9 bases, leaving 11 bases not matched to a gene.

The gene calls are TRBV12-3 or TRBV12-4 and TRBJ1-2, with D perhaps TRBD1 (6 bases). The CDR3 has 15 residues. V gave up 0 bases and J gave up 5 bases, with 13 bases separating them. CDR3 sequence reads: CASSLATGVSYGYTF. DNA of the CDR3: TGTGCCAGCAGTTTAGCGACAGGCGTTTCGTATGGCTACACCTTC.

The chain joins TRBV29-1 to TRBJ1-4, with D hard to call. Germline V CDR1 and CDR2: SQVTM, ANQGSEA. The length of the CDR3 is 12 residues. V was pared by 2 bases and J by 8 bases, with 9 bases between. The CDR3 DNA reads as TGCAGCGTTGAAAGGTTGGACGAAAAACTGTTTTTT. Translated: CSVERLDEKLFF.

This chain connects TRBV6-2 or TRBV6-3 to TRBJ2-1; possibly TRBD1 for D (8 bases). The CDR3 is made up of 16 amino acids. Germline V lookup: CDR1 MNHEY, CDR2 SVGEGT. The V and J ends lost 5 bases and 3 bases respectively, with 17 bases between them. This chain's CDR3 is CASSTSQGGVYNEQFF. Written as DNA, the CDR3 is TGTGCCAGCAGTACTTCACAGGGGGGGGTCTACAATGAGCAGTTCTTC.

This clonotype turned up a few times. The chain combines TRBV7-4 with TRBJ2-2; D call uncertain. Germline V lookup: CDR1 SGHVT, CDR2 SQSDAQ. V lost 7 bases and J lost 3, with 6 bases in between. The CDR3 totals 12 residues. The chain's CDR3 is CASIGDTGELFF. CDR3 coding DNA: TGTGCCAGCATTGGCGACACCGGGGAGCTGTTTTTT.

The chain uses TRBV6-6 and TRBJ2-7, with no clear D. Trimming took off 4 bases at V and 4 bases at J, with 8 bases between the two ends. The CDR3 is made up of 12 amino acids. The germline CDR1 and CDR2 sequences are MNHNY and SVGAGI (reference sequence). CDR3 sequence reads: CASSSLDYEQYV. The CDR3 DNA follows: TGTGCCAGCAGTTCCTTAGATTACGAGCAGTACGTC.

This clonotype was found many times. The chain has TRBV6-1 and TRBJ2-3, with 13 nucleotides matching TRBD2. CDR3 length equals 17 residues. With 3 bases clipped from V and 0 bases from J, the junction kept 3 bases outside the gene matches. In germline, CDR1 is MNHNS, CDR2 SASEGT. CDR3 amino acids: CASSETSGGFSTDTQYF. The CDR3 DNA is TGTGCCAGCAGTGAGACTAGCGGGGGGTTTAGCACAGATACGCAGTATTTT.

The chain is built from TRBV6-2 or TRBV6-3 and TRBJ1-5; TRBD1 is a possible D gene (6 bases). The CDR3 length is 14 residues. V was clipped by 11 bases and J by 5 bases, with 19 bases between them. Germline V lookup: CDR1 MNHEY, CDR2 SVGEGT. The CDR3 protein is CAGGFGASHQPQHF. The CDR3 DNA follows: TGTGCCGGGGGCTTCGGGGCTTCTCATCAGCCCCAGCATTTT.

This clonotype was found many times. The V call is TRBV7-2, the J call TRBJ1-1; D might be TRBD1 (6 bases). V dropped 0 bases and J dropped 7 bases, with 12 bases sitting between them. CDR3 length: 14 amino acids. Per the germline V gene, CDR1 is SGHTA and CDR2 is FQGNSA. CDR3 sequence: CASSLALTGIEAFF. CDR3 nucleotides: TGTGCCAGCAGCTTAGCGCTGACAGGTATTGAAGCTTTCTTT.

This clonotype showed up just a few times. The CDR3 nucleotides read TGTGCCAGCAGCTTAGGCGGATACGAGGGGGCTCGCGAGCAGTACTTC. Translating it yields CASSLGGYEGAREQYF. This rearrangement joins TRBV13 to TRBJ2-7, with 7 bases fitting TRBD1. Trimming removed 0 bases from V and 6 bases from J; junction bases left unmatched: 11. There are 16 residues in the CDR3. Germline V CDR1 and CDR2: PRHDT, FYEKMQ (reference sequence).

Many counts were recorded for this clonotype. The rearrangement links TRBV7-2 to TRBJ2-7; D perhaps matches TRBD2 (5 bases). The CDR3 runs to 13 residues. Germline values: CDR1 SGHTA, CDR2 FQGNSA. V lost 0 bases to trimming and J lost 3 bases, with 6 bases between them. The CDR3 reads CASSLAGVYEQYV. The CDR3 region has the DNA TGTGCCAGCAGCTTAGCCGGGGTCTACGAGCAGTACGTC.

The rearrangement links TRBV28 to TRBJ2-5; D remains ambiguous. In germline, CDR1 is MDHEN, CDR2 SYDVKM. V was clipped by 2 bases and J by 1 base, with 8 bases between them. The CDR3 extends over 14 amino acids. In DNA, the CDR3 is TGTGCCAGCAGTTTAAGGCCAGCCCAAGAGACCCAGTACTTC. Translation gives CASSLRPAQETQYF.

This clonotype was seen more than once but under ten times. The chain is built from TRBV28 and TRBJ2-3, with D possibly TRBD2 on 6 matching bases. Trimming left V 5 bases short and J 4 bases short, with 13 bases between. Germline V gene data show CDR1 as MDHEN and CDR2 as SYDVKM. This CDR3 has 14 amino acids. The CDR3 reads CASSPGPGADTQYF. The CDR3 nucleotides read TGTGCCAGCAGTCCAGGACCGGGGGCAGATACGCAGTATTTT.

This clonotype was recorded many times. The CDR3 DNA sequence: TGTGCCAGCAGCTTAGAATTGGCGTCCCCTTATGAAAAACTGTTTTTT. This gives the protein CASSLELASPYEKLFF. The V call is TRBV7-6, the J call TRBJ1-4; no clear D. Germline lookup yields CDR1 SGHVS and CDR2 FNYEAQ. The CDR3 covers 16 residues. The V and J ends lost 1 base and 6 bases respectively, with 15 bases between them.

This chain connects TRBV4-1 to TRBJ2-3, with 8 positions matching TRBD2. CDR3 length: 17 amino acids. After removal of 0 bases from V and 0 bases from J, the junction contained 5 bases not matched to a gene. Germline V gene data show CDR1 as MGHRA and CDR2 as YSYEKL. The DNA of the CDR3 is TGCGCCAGCAGCCAAGATCCGGGAGGGGCGAGCACAGATACGCAGTATTTT. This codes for CASSQDPGGASTDTQYF.

DNA of the CDR3: TGTGCCAGCAGCACGACAGGGGGTACGGCAGATACGCAGTATTTT. It codes for CASSTTGGTADTQYF. This chain uses TRBV6-2 or TRBV6-3 with TRBJ2-3; 9 bases match TRBD1. The germline V gene encodes CDR1 MNHEY and CDR2 SVGEGT. The CDR3 is 15 amino acids. V lost 6 bases to trimming and J lost 4 bases; unmatched junction nucleotides: 8.

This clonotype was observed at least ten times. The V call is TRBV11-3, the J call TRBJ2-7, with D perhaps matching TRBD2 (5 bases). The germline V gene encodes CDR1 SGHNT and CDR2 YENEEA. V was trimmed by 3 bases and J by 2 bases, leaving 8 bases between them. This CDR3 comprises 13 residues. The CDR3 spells CASSLGEPYEQYF. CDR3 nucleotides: TGTGCCAGCAGCTTGGGAGAACCCTACGAGCAGTACTTC.

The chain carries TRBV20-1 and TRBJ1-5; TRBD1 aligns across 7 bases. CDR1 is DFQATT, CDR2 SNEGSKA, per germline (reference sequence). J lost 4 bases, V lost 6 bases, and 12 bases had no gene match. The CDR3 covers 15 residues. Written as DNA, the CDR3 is TGCAGTGCAGTCCGACCAGACAGGGTAAATCAGCCCCAGCATTTT. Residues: CSAVRPDRVNQPQHF.

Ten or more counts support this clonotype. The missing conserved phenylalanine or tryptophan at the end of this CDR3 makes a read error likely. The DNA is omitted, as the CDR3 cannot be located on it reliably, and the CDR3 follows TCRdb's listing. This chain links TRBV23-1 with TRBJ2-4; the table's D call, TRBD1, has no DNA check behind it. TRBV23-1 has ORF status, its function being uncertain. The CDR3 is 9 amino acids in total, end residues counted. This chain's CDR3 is CASSTTGGL.

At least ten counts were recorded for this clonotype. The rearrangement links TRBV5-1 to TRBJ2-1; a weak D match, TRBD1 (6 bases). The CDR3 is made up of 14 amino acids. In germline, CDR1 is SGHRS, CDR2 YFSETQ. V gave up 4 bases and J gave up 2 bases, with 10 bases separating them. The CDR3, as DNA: TGCGCCAGCAGCGTCCGGGACACCTACAATGAGCAGTTCTTC. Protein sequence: CASSVRDTYNEQFF.